These 11 T cell receptor beta chains originate from one sample sequenced in a study of sequential checkpoint blockade in melanoma. The treatment is: randomized to nivolumab then ipilimumab (arm A) or the reverse (arm B). The method was immunoSEQ multiplex PCR; TCRdb's version includes in-frame clones alone and lacks a portion of them. The table records approximately 12,000 clones, less than 75% of them present only once. Source: CD8+ T cells sorted from blood (inferred from file names), taken from a patient given nivolumab and ipilimumab in sequence. Source of these receptors: a human donor with melanoma.

This clone is medium-sized within its sample. The V gene is TRBV30, the J gene TRBJ2-6; 9 positions match TRBD1. Germline V gene sequence: CDR1 GTSNPN, CDR2 SVGIG (reference sequence). The CDR3 totals 18 residues. V dropped 3 bases and J dropped 2; count of bases not matched to a gene: 11. In DNA, the CDR3 is TGTGCCTGGAGGGGAACCGGGACAGGGTACACTGGGGCCAACGTCCTGACTTTC. Protein: CAWRGTGTGYTGANVLTF.

Concerning this clone itself: The junction shows a germline mismatch at one end, possibly a read error. The V call is TRBV7-6, the J call TRBJ1-2; D is undetermined. The germline V gene encodes CDR1 SGHVS and CDR2 FNYEAQ. The CDR3 has 17 residues. The CDR3 bases are TGTGCCAGCAGTTTAGGGAGTGGAGGGAGTGCGGGCAATGGCTACACCTTC. Amino acid sequence: CASSLGSGGSAGNGYTF.

The V call is TRBV19, the J call TRBJ2-7; D remains unclear. Trimming took off 5 bases at V and 5 bases at J, with 13 bases between the two ends. The germline V gene encodes CDR1 LNHDA and CDR2 SQIVND (reference sequence). The CDR3 runs to 13 residues. The CDR3 sequence: CASSLTPLNEQYF. CDR3 coding DNA: TGTGCCAGTAGTCTGACACCCCTGAACGAGCAGTACTTC.

V and J are TRBV27 and TRBJ2-7; no reliable D call. This CDR3 is built from 14 residues. Trimming left V 1 base short and J 2 bases short, with 9 bases between. CDR1 and CDR2 (germline): MNHEY, SMNVEV (reference sequence). CDR3 sequence reads: CASSLYAGTYEQYF. CDR3 DNA sequence: TGTGCCAGCAGTTTATATGCAGGTACCTACGAGCAGTACTTC.

The rearrangement joins TRBV6-5 to TRBJ2-7, with TRBD1 identical over 8 bases. V dropped 2 bases and J dropped 2; count of bases not matched to a gene: 2. This CDR3 has 14 residues. Germline V gene lookup returns CDR1 MNHEY and CDR2 SVGAGI. DNA for the CDR3: TGTGCCAGCAGTTACCGGGACAGGCCCTACGAGCAGTACTTC. Amino acid sequence: CASSYRDRPYEQYF.

The CDR3 region has the DNA TGTGCCAGCAGCACTTGGACAGATCCTATGAAAAAACTGTTTTTT. This encodes CASSTWTDPMKKLFF. V gene TRBV11-2 combines with J gene TRBJ1-4, with D possibly TRBD1 on 6 matching bases. V lost 5 bases to trimming and J lost 9 bases, with 19 bases between them. There are 15 residues in the CDR3. Germline V gives CDR1 SGHAT, CDR2 FQNNGV.

The chain carries TRBV4-3 and TRBJ2-7, with D possibly called TRBD1 or TRBD2 (6 bases each). Trimming left V 4 bases short and J 3 bases short, with 10 bases between. The CDR3 runs to 13 residues. Germline values: CDR1 LGHNA, CDR2 YSLEER. The CDR3: CASSPEGGYEQYF. The CDR3 DNA reads as TGCGCCAGCAGCCCAGAGGGGGGCTACGAGCAGTACTTC.

This clone was found once. The rearrangement joins TRBV15 to TRBJ2-1, with 9 bases lining up with TRBD1. The V and J ends lost 0 bases and 4 bases, in that order; junction bases with no gene match: 1. Looked up from germline, CDR1 is LNHNV and CDR2 is YYDKDF (reference sequence). The CDR3 sequence is 15 residues long. The CDR3 DNA is TGTGCCACCAGCAGAGAGGACAGGGGATACAATGAGCAGTTCTTC. Translating gives CATSREDRGYNEQFF.

The genes are TRBV9 and TRBJ1-1, with D perhaps TRBD1 (6 bases). The CDR3 covers 15 residues. CDR1 and CDR2 from the germline V gene are SGDLS and YYNGEE. Trimming left V 5 bases short and J 1 base short, with 15 bases between. The CDR3 DNA reads as TGTGCCAGCAGTCTCGGGCAGGGGACGAACACTGAAGCTTTCTTT. Translating it yields CASSLGQGTNTEAFF.

This clone has a handful of counts. The chain uses TRBV5-6 and TRBJ1-1, with D tentatively TRBD1 (5 bases). CDR1 is SGHDT and CDR2 is YYEEEE in the germline V gene. V lost 6 bases to trimming and J lost 0 bases, with 12 bases between them. The CDR3 is 14 residues long. Here the CDR3 reads CASTSGGMNTEAFF. The CDR3 nucleotides read TGTGCCAGCACCTCCGGGGGGATGAACACTGAAGCTTTCTTT.

V is TRBV5-4 and J is TRBJ2-4; 9 bases line up with TRBD1. Germline CDR1 SGHNT, CDR2 YYREEE (reference sequence). CDR3 size: 19 residues. The V segment lost 4 bases and the J segment 1 base; nucleotides outside the gene matches: 15. For the CDR3, the DNA is TGTGCCAGCAGCGCATGGAGGGACAGGGACCCTTCGGCCAAAAACATTCAGTACTTC. It codes for CASSAWRDRDPSAKNIQYF.